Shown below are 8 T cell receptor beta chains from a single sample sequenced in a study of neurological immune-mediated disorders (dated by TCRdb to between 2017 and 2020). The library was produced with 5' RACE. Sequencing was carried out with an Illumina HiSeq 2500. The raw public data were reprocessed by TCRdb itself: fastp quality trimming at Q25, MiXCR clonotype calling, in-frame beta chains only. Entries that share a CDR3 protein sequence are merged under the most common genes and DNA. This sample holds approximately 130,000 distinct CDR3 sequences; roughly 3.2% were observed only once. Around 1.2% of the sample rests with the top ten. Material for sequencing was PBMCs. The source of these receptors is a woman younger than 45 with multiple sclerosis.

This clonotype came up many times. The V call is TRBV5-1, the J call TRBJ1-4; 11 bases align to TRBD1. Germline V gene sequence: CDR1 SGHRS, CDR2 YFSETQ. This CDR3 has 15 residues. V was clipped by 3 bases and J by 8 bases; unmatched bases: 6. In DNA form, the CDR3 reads TGCGCCAGCAGCTCCCCGGGACAGGGGGTGGAAAAACTGTTTTTT. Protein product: CASSSPGQGVEKLFF.

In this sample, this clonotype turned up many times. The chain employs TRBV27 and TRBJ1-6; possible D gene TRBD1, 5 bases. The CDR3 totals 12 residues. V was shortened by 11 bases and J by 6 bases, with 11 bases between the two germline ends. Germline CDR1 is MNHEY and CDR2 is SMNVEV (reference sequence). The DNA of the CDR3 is TGTGCCTCAGGGTTAAGTAATTCACCCCTCCACTTT. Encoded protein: CASGLSNSPLHF.

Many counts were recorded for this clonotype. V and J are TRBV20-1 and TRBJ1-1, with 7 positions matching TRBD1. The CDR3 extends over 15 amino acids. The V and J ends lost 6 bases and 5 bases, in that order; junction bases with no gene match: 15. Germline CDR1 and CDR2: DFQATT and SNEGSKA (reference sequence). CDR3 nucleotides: TGCAGTGCGATCCATACCAGGGGGTTAAGAACTGAAGCTTTCTTT. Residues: CSAIHTRGLRTEAFF.

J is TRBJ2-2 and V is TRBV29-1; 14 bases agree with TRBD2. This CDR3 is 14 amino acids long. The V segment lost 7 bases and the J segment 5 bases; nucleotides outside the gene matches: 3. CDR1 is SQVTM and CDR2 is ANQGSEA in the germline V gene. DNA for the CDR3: TGCAGCGCCCGGACTAGCGGGAGGACCGGGGAGCTGTTTTTT. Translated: CSARTSGRTGELFF.

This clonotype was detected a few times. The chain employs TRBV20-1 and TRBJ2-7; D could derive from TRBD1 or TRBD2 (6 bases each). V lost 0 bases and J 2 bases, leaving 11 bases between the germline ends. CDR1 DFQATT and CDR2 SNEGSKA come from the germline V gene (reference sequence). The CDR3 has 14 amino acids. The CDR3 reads CSARDRGLTYEQYF. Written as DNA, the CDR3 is TGCAGTGCTAGAGATCGGGGGCTCACCTACGAGCAGTACTTC.

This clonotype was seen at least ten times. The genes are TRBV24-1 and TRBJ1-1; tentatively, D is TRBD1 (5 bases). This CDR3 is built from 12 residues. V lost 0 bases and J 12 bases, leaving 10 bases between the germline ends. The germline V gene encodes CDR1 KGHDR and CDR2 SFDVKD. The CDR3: CATSDLTGVSFF. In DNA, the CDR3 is TGTGCCACCAGTGATTTGACGGGGGTTTCTTTCTTT.

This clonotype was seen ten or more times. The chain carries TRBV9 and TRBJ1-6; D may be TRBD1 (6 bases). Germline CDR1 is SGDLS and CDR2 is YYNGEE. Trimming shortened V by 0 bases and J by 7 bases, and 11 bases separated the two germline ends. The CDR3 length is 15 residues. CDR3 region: CASSVEGRGNSPLHF. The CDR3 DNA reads TGTGCCAGCAGCGTAGAGGGCAGGGGAAATTCACCCCTCCACTTT.

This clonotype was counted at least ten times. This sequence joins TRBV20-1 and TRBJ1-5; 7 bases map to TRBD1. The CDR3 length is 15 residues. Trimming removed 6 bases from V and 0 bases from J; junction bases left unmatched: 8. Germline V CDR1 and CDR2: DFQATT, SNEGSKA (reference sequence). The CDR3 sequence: CSAQTGSNSNQPQHF. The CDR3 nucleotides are TGCAGTGCACAGACAGGGAGCAATAGCAATCAGCCCCAGCATTTT.